What follows is one T cell receptor beta chain and its context. Its specificity is unknown. Included were adult ileal or ileocolonic Crohn's patients indicated for ileocolonic resection. This sample is part of a study of T cell repertoires in ileal Crohn's disease. The germline gives CDR1 SGHRS, CDR2 YFSETQ. This CDR3 is 15 amino acids long. Trimming removed 1 base at V and 3 bases at J, with 8 bases between. The study, taken as a whole, reports: Mucosal expansions were suggested to be mainly CD8 T cells. Clonality above 26.8% at surgery always came with endoscopic recurrence.

This table comes from immunoSEQ multiplex PCR, and its TCRdb copy is limited to in-frame clones, with some not included. The data show approximately 3,800 clones, approximately 83% seen once. The chain is built from TRBV5-1 and TRBJ2-6; no clear D. The sample comprised ileal tissue. The sequence was obtained from an adult with Crohn's disease. The chain's CDR3 is CASSLMSSGANVLTF. The CDR3 coding sequence is TGCGCCAGCAGCTTGATGAGTAGTGGGGCCAACGTCCTGACTTTC.